Listed below are T cell receptor beta chains from one sample, sequenced in a study of control samples from healthy donors and cancer patients. Here immunoSEQ multiplex PCR was the method, and the copy in TCRdb shows in-frame clones only, minus some. The data hold about 55,000 clones, with 85% to 95% observed a single time. Sequencing was done on a sample of blood. All receptors come from a man aged 25 to 45 in good health. Both conserved end residues are part of each CDR3. D genes are given only for firm matches. For some rows the clone size is stated as once, few or many, or as a class when expanded; others skip it.

TRBJ2-1 TRBD2 TRBV18 NA TGTGCCAGCTCACCTAGACTAGCGGAGAACAATGAGCAGTTCTTC CASSPRLAENNEQFF
TRBJ1-5 NA TRBV6-5 NA TGTGCCAGCTCGTGGCAGCCCCAGCATTTT CASSWQPQHF
TRBJ2-7 TRBD2 TRBV11-2 NA TGTGCCAGCAGCTTCGGGACTAGCTTTGAGCAGTACTTC CASSFGTSFEQYF
TRBJ2-2 NA TRBV19 NA TGTGCCAGTAGTATGGAGGGCAGGGGCCCCGGGGAGCTGTTTTTT CASSMEGRGPGELFF
TRBJ2-1 TRBD2 TRBV7-9 NA TGTGCCAGCAGACTAACTGCTAGCGGGAGAGGGGATGAGCAGTTCTTC CASRLTASGRGDEQFF
TRBJ2-1 TRBD2 TRBV6-5 NA TGTGCCATAATCGAAACTAGCGGTTACAATGAGCAGTTCTTC CAIIETSGYNEQFF
TRBJ2-1 TRBD2 TRBV5-4 NA TGTGCCAGCAGCTCCGGACTAGCGGGAGTAAATGAGCAGTTCTTC CASSSGLAGVNEQFF
TRBJ2-7 NA TRBV21-1 NA TGTGCCAGCTGGATATCCGGGACCAACTACGAGCAGTACTTC CASWISGTNYEQYF
TRBJ1-5 NA TRBV27 NA TGTGCCAGCAGTTTATCCCTAAATCAGCCCCAGCATTTT CASSLSLNQPQHF
TRBJ1-5 NA TRBV6-2/TRBV6-3 NA TGTGCCAGCAGTGAGGGCGGGTATAAACAGCCCCAGCATTTT CASSEGGYKQPQHF
TRBJ2-2 NA TRBV19 NA TGTGCCAGTAGTACAACCGGGACACACACCGGGGAGCTGTTTTTT CASSTTGTHTGELFF
TRBJ2-2 TRBD2 TRBV7-3 NA TGTGCCAGCAGCTTAGCGGGACTACCTCACACCGGGGAGCTGTTTTTT CASSLAGLPHTGELFF
TRBJ1-4 NA TRBV3-1/TRBV3-2 NA TGTGCCAGCAGCCTCTTGGGGGGTAGGGGCGCGAGGGCAAATGAAAAACTGTTTTTT CASSLLGGRGARANEKLFF
TRBJ1-4 NA TRBV5-5 NA TGTGCCAGCAGCTCGTACGGGGGGGCTAATGAAAAACTGTTTTTT CASSSYGGANEKLFF
TRBJ1-6 NA TRBV3-1/TRBV3-2 NA TGTGCCAGCAGCCAAGCCCTAAATTCACCCCTCCACTTT CASSQALNSPLHF
TRBJ2-7 NA TRBV27 NA TGTGCCAGCAGTTCCCTCACAGGGGCGGGGGGCGAGCAGTACTTC CASSSLTGAGGEQYF
TRBJ2-3 TRBD2 TRBV24-1 NA TGTGCCACCAGTGGACTAGCGGAAGGCACAGATACGCAGTATTTT CATSGLAEGTDTQYF
TRBJ2-1 TRBD2 TRBV10-1 once TGCGCCAGCAGTGAGTCTGAGGGCGCGACTAGCGGGAGCGGTAATGAGCAGTTCTTC CASSESEGATSGSGNEQFF
TRBJ1-2 NA TRBV5-8 NA TGTGCCAGCAGCCTGGACTACTATGGCTACACCTTC CASSLDYYGYTF
TRBJ1-1 NA TRBV18 once TGTGCCAGCTCACTCCCGGGTGGGAACACTGAAGCTTTCTTT CASSLPGGNTEAFF
TRBJ2-2 TRBD1 TRBV7-3 NA TGTGCCAGCAGCTTAAAGGGACAGGGGGCCGGGGAGCTGTTTTTT CASSLKGQGAGELFF
TRBJ2-2 TRBD1 TRBV18 NA TGTGCCAGCTCATTGTCACAGGGGACCGGGGAGCTGTTTTTT CASSLSQGTGELFF
TRBJ1-2 NA TRBV3-1/TRBV3-2 NA TGTGCCAGCAGCCAGCGGGTCCGGGACCGCGCCCAGGGGCATGGCTACACCTTC CASSQRVRDRAQGHGYTF
TRBJ2-2 NA TRBV11-3 NA TGTGCCAGCAGCGGGGGCACCGGGGAGCTGTTTTTT CASSGGTGELFF
TRBJ2-7 NA TRBV5-4 NA TGTGCCAGCAGCTCAACCGGGACCAACTACGAGCAGTACTTC CASSSTGTNYEQYF
TRBJ2-6 NA TRBV19 NA TGTGCCAGTTTCGACAAACGGAGCTCTGGGGCCAACGTCCTGACTTTC CASFDKRSSGANVLTF
TRBJ2-1 TRBD2 TRBV28 NA TGTGCCAGCAGCCCAACTAGACTAGCGGGTATCTACAATGAGCAGTTCTTC CASSPTRLAGIYNEQFF
TRBJ2-1 TRBD1 TRBV6-4 few TGTGCCAGCAGTGACTCCGGGACAGGGGGCTACAATGAGCAGTTCTTC CASSDSGTGGYNEQFF
TRBJ2-1 NA TRBV5-6 NA TGTGCCAGCAGCTTCAGGGGTCTCAGCTCCTACAATGAGCAGTTCTTC CASSFRGLSSYNEQFF
TRBJ2-2 TRBD2 TRBV7-3 NA TGTGCCAGCAGCTTGCTAGCGGGAGGGGCCGGGGAGCTGTTTTTT CASSLLAGGAGELFF
TRBJ1-2 NA TRBV6-2/TRBV6-3 NA TGTGCCAGCAGTTACTCACGTCAGGGGCGGGATGGCTACACCTTC CASSYSRQGRDGYTF
TRBJ1-1 NA TRBV18 NA TGTGCCAGCTCGGGTGACTCCCGTGAAGCTTTCTTT CASSGDSREAFF
TRBJ1-4 NA TRBV10-3 NA TGTGCCATCAGTGCGGCAGCGGGGGAAGGAGATGAAAAACTGTTTTTT CAISAAAGEGDEKLFF
TRBJ2-2 TRBD2 TRBV6-2/TRBV6-3 NA TGTGCCAGCAGTTACTCGAGCGGGAGGGCCGTTGGGGCCGGGGAGCTGTTTTTT CASSYSSGRAVGAGELFF
TRBJ1-3 TRBD1 TRBV15 NA TGTGCCACCAGCTCTGAATCAGGGACAGGACCCGGAAACACCATATATTTT CATSSESGTGPGNTIYF
TRBJ1-1 NA TRBV6-2/TRBV6-3 NA TGTGCCAGCAGTACAGCCTCCGACTACACTGAAGCTTTCTTT CASSTASDYTEAFF
TRBJ2-7 TRBD1 TRBV6-5 NA TGTGCCAGCAGTCCCGGGACAGGTCGGTACGAGCAGTACTTC CASSPGTGRYEQYF
TRBJ1-5 TRBD1 TRBV7-2 NA TGTGCCAGCAGCTCGGGACAGGGGGCGGGTCAGCCCCAGCATTTT CASSSGQGAGQPQHF
TRBJ2-3 TRBD2 TRBV14 NA TGTGCCAGCAGCCTACTAGCGGGGCGAAAATTCACAGATACGCAGTATTTT CASSLLAGRKFTDTQYF
TRBJ1-5 TRBD1 TRBV9 NA TGTGCCAGCTCCAGGGGGGAGGCTCAGCCCCAGCATTTT CASSRGEAQPQHF
TRBJ1-6 NA TRBV27 NA TGTGCCAGCAGCTTTGGGGGCGCGGGGAATTCACCCCTCCACTTT CASSFGGAGNSPLHF
TRBJ2-2 NA TRBV6-5 NA TGTGCCAGCAGTTCCCCCGGGACACCTAACACCGGGGAGCTGTTTTTT CASSSPGTPNTGELFF
TRBJ1-1 TRBD1 TRBV18 NA TGTGCCAGCTCACCACCTCGCGGGCAGGGGGCGCGGGGGAAGACTGAAGCTTTCTTT CASSPPRGQGARGKTEAFF
TRBJ2-7 TRBD2 TRBV4-1 NA TGCGCCAGCAGCCAAGAGGAGACTAGCGGGATTGAGCAGTACTTC CASSQEETSGIEQYF
TRBJ2-1 NA TRBV10-2 NA TGCGCCAGCAGTGAAATGTTCCATTCGGGGTTCTTC CASSEMFHSGFF
TRBJ2-3 NA TRBV30 NA TGTGCCTGGAGTGGCGCCAGGGACACAGATACGCAGTATTTT CAWSGARDTDTQYF
TRBJ2-1 NA TRBV30 NA TGTGCCTGGAGCAACAGAAACAATGAGCAGTTCTTC CAWSNRNNEQFF
TRBJ1-5 NA TRBV6-5 NA TGTGCCAGCAGTTGGGGGCGGGGACAGCCCCAGCATTTT CASSWGRGQPQHF
TRBJ2-3 NA TRBV6-5 NA TGTGCCAGCCGGGAGCGGAACACAGATACGCAGTATTTT CASRERNTDTQYF
TRBJ1-1 NA TRBV5-1 NA TGCGCCAGCAGCTTGGCCTCTGCGTCTGAAGCTTTCTTT CASSLASASEAFF
TRBJ2-5 TRBD1 TRBV6-5 NA TGTGCCAGCAGTCGACAGGGTGCCGGGACCCAGTACTTC CASSRQGAGTQYF
TRBJ1-3 TRBD1 TRBV5-4 NA TGTGCCAGCAGCTTGTATCCAGGGGGCTCTGGAAACACCATATATTTT CASSLYPGGSGNTIYF
TRBJ2-1 NA TRBV7-3 NA TGTGCCAGCAGCCCGGACAGAGACAATGAGCAGTTCTTC CASSPDRDNEQFF
TRBJ2-3 NA TRBV19 NA TGTGCCAGTCTTCTGGGACGGGCAGATACGCAGTATTTT CASLLGRADTQYF
TRBJ1-4 TRBD1 TRBV5-4 NA TGTGCCAGCAGCAGTAACAGGGGGCGCGGTGAAAAACTGTTTTTT CASSSNRGRGEKLFF
TRBJ1-1 TRBD1 TRBV18 NA TGTGCCAGCTCACCACGGGACAGGGTGGCCAACACTGAAGCTTTCTTT CASSPRDRVANTEAFF
TRBJ1-4 NA TRBV9 NA TGTGCCAGCAGCGTAGGCGAAGCAACTAATGAAAAACTGTTTTTT CASSVGEATNEKLFF
TRBJ1-6 NA TRBV7-9 NA TGTGCCAGCAGCTTAGACACCAGTTATAATTCACCCCTCCACTTT CASSLDTSYNSPLHF
TRBJ1-2 NA TRBV27 NA TGTGCCAGCAAAACGGGAGCTAACTATGGCTACACCTTC CASKTGANYGYTF